This T cell receptor beta chain is drawn from a study of blood T cell repertoires in COVID-19 (dated by TCRdb to 2020 to 2021). Study-wide context: Samples from collaborators originated in the United States, Italy and Spain and spanned both the acute and convalescent phases of COVID-19. Nearly every sample came with metadata listing a de-identified subject ID, COVID-19 status, age in years and sex. Subjects who had been exposed to COVID-19, were actively infected with it, or had recovered from it provided the deeply sampled blood TCRbeta repertoires that made up the dataset. Samples came from the ongoing ImmuneRACE study (first 160 participants) plus 1,254 subjects from 6 global collaborators. The prospective study material was composed of cDNA or gDNA derived from T cells, B-cell-depleted T cells, or PBMCs. The repertoires were made available in a free public database intended to serve as a resource for research on the immune response to SARS-CoV-2. Where available, HLA class I and class II types were obtained from metadata supplied by the sample provider rather than from assay-based typing.

The immunoSEQ Assay, a bias-controlled multiplex PCR, was used to amplify TCRbeta CDR3 regions from genomic DNA. On the study's bioinformatics: The number of nucleated cells in each sample was estimated by amplification of reference gene primers within the assay. Sequence reads were collapsed and filtered to measure the absolute abundance of every unique TCRbeta CDR3 rearrangement. For each sample, productive Simpson clonality was calculated as the square root of Simpson's diversity index over productive rearrangements. TCRdb retrieved this table from immuneACCESS and kept in-frame rearrangements only. Not all clones are present; in checked studies, unresolved V genes account for under half, and no reason is known for the remainder. That table is the source of V, J and clone size, and D and trimming were worked out from the DNA. The sample profile shows some 320,000 clones; approximately 90% of them were found once. In total, the top ten clones hold 5.5% to 7% of the sample.

A second Seattle source provided samples from volunteer blood donors who had recovered from COVID-19. Whole blood was collected in K2EDTA tubes by collaborating institutions according to the institutions' own protocols. For TCRbeta analysis, collaborator samples were shipped as frozen whole blood, as isolated PBMCs, or as DNA extracted from either sample type. Overall results and qualifications from the work: The quantity of clinical and demographic metadata differed by source and by participant and was supplied without curation.

Regarding this clone: This clone's antigen is unknown. No base quality information exists; no much larger clone differs at one position.

The sequenced sample was peripheral blood. The TCR originated in a woman aged 30 to 39 who had recovered from COVID-19.

The encoded CDR3 is CASRPGQGTGELFF. The sequenced DNA is TGTGCCAGCAGACCTGGACAGGGAACCGGGGAGCTGTTTTTT. The V and J genes are TRBV11-3 and TRBJ2-2, and TRBD1 matches 8 of the central bases. V ends up 6 bases short and J 5 bases short, with an unmatched junction base count of 5. The germline V gene provides CDR1 SGHNT and CDR2 YENEEA. Its CDR3 holds 14 amino acids, cysteine through phenylalanine. The read is trimmed to its CDR3 DNA, 42 bases read in frame from base 1. With the rest looked up from the reference TRBV11-3 and TRBJ2-2 genes rather than sequenced, the full variable domain is EAGVVQSPRYKIIEKKQPVAFWCNPISGHNTLYWYLQNLGQGPELLIRYENEEAVDDSQLPKDRFSAERLKGVDSTLKIQPAELGDSAVYLCASRPGQGTGELFFGEGSRLTVL.